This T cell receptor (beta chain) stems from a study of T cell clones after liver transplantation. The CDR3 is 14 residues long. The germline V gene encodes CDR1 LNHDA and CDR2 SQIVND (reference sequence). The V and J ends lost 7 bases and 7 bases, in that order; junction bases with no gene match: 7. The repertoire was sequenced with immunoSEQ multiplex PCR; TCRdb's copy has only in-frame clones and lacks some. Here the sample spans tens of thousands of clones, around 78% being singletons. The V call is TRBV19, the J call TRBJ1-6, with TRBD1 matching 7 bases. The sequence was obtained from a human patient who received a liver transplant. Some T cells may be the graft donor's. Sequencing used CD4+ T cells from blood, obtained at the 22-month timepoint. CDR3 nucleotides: TGTGCCAGTACCCTCCGACAGGGCAATTCACCCCTCCACTTT. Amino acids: CASTLRQGNSPLHF.